This TCR beta chain is drawn from a study of circulating and synovial CD4+ cells in juvenile arthritis. Some clones are missing from TCRdb's copy, which holds only in-frame ones; the method was immunoSEQ multiplex PCR. Of 30,000 or so clones listed, 90% to 95% are singletons. Findings and caveats of the study: These repertoires were less diverse than bulk blood CD4 repertoires. The pathogenic-like versus bulk T cell difference escaped Vbeta family analysis.

Comments on this clone: Antigen unknown.

Sequencing used CD4+ T cells from blood. This TCR was recovered from a human donor with juvenile idiopathic arthritis.

DNA for the CDR3: TGTGCCAGCAGTAAAAACAACCGACTAGCAGCGAACACCGGGGAGCTGTTTTTT. It is translated as CASSKNNRLAANTGELFF. This chain connects TRBV2 to TRBJ2-2; 7 nucleotides line up with TRBD2. V was pared by 5 bases and J by 0 bases, with 12 bases of the junction left unmatched. Looked up from germline, CDR1 is SNHLY and CDR2 is FYNNEI. The CDR3 has 18 residues.